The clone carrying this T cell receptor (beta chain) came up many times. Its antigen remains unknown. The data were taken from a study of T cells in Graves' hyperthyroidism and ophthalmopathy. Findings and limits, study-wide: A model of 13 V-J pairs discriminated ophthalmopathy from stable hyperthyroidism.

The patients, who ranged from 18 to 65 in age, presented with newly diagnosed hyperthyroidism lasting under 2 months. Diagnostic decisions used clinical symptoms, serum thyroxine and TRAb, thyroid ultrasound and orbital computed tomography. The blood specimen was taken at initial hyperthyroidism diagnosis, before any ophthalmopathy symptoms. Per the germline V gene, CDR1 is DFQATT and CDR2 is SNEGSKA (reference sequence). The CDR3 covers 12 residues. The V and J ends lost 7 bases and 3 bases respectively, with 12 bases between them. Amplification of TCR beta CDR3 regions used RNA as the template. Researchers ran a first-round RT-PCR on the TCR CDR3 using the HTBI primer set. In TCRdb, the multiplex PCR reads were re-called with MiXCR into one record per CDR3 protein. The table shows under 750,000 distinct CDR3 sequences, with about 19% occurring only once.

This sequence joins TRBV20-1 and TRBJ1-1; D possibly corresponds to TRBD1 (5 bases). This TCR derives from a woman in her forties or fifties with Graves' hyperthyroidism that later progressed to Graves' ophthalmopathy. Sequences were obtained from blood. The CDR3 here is CSVQGVDTEAFF. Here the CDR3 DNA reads TGCAGTGTTCAGGGCGTTGACACTGAAGCTTTCTTT.